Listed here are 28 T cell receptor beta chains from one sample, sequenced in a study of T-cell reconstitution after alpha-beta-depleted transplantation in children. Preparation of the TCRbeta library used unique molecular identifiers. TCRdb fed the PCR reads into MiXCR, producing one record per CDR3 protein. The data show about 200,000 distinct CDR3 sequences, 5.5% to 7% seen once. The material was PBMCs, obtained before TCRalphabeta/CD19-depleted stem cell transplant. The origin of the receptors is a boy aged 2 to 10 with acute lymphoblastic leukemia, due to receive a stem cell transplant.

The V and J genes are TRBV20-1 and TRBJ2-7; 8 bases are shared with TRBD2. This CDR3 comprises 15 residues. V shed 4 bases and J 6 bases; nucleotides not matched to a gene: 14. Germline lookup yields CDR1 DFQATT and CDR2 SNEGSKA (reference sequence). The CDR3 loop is CSATNAAGDLFEQYV. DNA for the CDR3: TGCAGTGCTACCAACGCAGCGGGGGACCTTTTCGAGCAGTACGTC.

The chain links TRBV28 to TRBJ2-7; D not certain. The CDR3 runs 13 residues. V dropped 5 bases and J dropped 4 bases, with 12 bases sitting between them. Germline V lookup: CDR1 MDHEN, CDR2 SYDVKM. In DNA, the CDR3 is TGTGCCAGCAGTGCAACAGTAGGGTACGAGCAGTACTTC. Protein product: CASSATVGYEQYF.

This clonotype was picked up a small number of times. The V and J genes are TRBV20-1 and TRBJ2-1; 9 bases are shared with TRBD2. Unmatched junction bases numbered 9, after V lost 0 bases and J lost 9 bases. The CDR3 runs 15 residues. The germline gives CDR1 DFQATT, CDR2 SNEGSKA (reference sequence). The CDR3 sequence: CSAREGGRAVTEQFF. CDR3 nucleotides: TGCAGTGCTAGAGAAGGCGGGAGGGCCGTCACTGAGCAGTTCTTC.

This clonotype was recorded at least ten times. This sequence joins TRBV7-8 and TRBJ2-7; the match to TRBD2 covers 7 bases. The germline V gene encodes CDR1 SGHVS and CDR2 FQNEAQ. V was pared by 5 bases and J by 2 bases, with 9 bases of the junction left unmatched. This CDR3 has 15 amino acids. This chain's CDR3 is CASSPMFSGTYEQYF. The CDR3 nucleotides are TGTGCCAGCAGCCCCATGTTCAGCGGGACCTACGAGCAGTACTTC.

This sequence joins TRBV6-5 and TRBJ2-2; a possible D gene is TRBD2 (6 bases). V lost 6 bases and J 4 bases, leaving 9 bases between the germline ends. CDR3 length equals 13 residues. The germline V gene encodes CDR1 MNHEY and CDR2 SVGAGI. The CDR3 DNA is TGTGCCAGCAGGCGGGGCCTCACCGGGGAGCTGTTTTTT. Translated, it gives CASRRGLTGELFF.

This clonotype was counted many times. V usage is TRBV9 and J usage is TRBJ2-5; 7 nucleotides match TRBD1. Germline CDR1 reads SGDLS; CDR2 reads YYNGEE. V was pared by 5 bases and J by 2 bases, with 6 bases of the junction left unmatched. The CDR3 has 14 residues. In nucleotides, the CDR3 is TGTGCCAGCAGTCCAGGACAGGAACAAGAGACCCAGTACTTC. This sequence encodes CASSPGQEQETQYF.

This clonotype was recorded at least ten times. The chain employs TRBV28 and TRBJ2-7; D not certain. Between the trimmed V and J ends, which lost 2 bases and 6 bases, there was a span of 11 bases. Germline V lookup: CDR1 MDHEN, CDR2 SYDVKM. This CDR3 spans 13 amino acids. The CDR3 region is CASSLIIRREQYF. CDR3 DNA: TGTGCCAGCAGTTTAATCATCCGGCGCGAGCAGTACTTC.

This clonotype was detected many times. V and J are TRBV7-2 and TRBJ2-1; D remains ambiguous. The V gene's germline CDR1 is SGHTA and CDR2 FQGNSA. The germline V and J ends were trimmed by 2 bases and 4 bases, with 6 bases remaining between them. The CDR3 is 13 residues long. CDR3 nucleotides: TGTGCCAGCAGCTTACAGCAGTACAATGAGCAGTTCTTC. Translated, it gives CASSLQQYNEQFF. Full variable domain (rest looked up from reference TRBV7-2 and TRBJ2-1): GAGVSQSPSNKVTEKGKDVELRCDPISGHTALYWYRQSLGQGLEFLIYFQGNSAPDKSGLPSDRFSAERTGGSVSTLTIQRTQQEDSAVYLCASSLQQYNEQFFGPGTRLTVL.

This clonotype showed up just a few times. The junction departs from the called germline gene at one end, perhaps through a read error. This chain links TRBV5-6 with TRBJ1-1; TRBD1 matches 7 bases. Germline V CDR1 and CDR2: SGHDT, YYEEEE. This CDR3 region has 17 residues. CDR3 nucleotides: TGTGCCATCAGCTTGGGGTATAGGGGGCGGTGGAACACTGAAGCTTTCTTT. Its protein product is CAISLGYRGRWNTEAFF.

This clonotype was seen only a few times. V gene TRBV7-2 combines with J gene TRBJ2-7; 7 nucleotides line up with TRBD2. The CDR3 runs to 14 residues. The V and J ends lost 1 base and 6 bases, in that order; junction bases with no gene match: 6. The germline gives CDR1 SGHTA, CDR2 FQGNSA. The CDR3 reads CASSLGSGVSEQYF. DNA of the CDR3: TGTGCCAGCAGCTTAGGGAGCGGGGTCTCCGAGCAGTACTTC.

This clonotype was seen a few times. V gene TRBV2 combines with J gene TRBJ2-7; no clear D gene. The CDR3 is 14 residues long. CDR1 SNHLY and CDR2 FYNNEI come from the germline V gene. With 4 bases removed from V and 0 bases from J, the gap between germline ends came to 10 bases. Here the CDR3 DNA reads TGTGCCAGCAGTGTAAAACAGATCTCCTACGAGCAGTACTTC. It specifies CASSVKQISYEQYF.

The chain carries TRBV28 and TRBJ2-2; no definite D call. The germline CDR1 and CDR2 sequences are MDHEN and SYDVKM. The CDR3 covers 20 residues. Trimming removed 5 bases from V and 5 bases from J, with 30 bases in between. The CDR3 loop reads CASSANLIPGIPEETGELFF. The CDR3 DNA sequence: TGTGCCAGCAGTGCTAATCTCATCCCCGGAATCCCAGAAGAGACCGGGGAGCTGTTTTTT.

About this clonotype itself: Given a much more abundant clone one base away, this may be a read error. The CDR3 DNA follows: TGTGCCCGCAGCTGGGGCGGACCGATACTGAGAAGCTCCTACGAGCAGTACTTC. Translation gives CARSWGGPILRSSYEQYF. The rearrangement joins TRBV13 to TRBJ2-7; D perhaps matches TRBD1 (5 bases). Germline CDR1 and CDR2: PRHDT and FYEKMQ (reference sequence). The length of the CDR3 is 18 residues.

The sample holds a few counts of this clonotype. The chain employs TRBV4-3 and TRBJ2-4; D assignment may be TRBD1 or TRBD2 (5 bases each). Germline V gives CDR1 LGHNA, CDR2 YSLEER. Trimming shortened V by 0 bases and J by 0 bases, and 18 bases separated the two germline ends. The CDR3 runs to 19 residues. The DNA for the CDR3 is TGCGCCAGCAGCCAAGACTGGGCTCGGGACCCTCCAGCCAAAAACATTCAGTACTTC. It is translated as CASSQDWARDPPAKNIQYF.

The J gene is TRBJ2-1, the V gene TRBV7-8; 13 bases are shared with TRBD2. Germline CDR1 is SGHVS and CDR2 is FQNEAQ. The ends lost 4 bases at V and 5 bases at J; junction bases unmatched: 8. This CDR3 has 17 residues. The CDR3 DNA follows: TGTGCCAGCAGCTCCGGACTAGCGGGGGACCGCCACAATGAGCAGTTCTTC. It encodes CASSSGLAGDRHNEQFF.

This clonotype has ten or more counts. In DNA form, the CDR3 reads TGTGCCAGCAGTTTATTGGGACGCGAAGATTCACCCCTCCACTTT. This gives the protein CASSLLGREDSPLHF. This chain links TRBV28 with TRBJ1-6, with a possible D match to TRBD1 (5 bases). V gave up 1 base and J gave up 8 bases, with 12 bases separating them. CDR3 length: 15 amino acids. Per the germline V gene, CDR1 is MDHEN and CDR2 is SYDVKM.

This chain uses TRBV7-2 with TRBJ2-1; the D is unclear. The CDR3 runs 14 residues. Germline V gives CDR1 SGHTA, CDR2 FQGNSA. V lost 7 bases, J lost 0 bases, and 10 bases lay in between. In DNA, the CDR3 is TGTGCCAGCACCTTTTTGAGCTCCTACAATGAGCAGTTCTTC. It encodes CASTFLSSYNEQFF.

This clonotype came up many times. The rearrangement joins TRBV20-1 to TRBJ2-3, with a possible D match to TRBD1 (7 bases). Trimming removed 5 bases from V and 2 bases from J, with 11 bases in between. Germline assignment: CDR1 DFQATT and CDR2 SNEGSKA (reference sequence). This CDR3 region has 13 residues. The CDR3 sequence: CSAAGQLTDTQYF. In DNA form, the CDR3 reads TGCAGTGCTGCGGGACAGCTCACAGATACGCAGTATTTT.

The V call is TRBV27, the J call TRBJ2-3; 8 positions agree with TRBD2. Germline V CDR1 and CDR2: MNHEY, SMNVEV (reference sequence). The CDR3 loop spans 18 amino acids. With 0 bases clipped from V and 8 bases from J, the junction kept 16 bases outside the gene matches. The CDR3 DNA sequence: TGTGCCAGCAGTTTATCGATTGGTTCTGCGGGAGGAGCGGGTACGCAGTATTTT. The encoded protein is CASSLSIGSAGGAGTQYF.

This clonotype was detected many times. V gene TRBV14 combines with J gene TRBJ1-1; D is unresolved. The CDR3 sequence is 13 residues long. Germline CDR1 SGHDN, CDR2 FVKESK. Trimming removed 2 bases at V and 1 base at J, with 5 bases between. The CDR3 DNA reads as TGTGCCAGCAGCCAAATGAGGAACACTGAAGCTTTCTTT. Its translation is CASSQMRNTEAFF.

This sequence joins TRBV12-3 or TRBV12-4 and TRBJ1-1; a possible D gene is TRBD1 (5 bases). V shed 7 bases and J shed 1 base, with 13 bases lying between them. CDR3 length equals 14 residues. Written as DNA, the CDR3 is TGTGCCAGCACCGACGCAGGGAAGAACACTGAAGCTTTCTTT. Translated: CASTDAGKNTEAFF.

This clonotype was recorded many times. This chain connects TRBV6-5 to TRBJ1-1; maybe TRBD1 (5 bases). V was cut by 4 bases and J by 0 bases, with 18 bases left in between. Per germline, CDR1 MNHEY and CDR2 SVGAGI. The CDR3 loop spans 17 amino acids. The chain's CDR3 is CASSSLPFDRMNTEAFF. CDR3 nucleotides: TGTGCCAGCAGTTCCCTTCCTTTTGACAGAATGAACACTGAAGCTTTCTTT.

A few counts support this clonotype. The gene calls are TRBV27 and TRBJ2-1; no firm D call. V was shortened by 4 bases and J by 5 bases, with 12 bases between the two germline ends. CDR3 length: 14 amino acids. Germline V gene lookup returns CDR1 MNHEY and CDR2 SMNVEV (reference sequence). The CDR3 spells CASSYTPGNNEQFF. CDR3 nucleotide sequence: TGTGCCAGCAGTTATACCCCAGGTAACAATGAGCAGTTCTTC.

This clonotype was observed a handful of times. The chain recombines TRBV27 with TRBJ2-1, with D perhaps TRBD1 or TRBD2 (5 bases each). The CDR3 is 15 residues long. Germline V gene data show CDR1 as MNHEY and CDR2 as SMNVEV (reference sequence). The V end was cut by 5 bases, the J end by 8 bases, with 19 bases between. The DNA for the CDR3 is TGTGCCAGCAGTCCCCTACCCGGGACCAGCGATGAGCAGTTCTTC. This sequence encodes CASSPLPGTSDEQFF.

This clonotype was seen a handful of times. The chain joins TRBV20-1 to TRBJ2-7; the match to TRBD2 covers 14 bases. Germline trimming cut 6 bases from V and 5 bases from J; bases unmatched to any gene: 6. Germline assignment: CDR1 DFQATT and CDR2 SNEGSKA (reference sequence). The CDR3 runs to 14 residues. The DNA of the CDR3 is TGCAGTGCGGGGACTAGCGGGAGTTCACACGAGCAGTACTTC. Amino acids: CSAGTSGSSHEQYF.

The CDR3 DNA reads TGTGCCAGCAGCTCAGGCAGGGTTTTTGACACTGAAGCTTTCTTT. Translating it yields CASSSGRVFDTEAFF. The J gene is TRBJ1-1, the V gene TRBV11-2; tentatively, D is TRBD1 (5 bases). Deletions cut 4 bases from V and 3 bases from J, with 15 bases between. Germline V gene data show CDR1 as SGHAT and CDR2 as FQNNGV. CDR3 length equals 15 residues. Drawing the rest from reference TRBV11-2 and TRBJ1-1, the complete variable domain is EAGVAQSPRYKIIEKRQSVAFWCNPISGHATLYWYQQILGQGPKLLIQFQNNGVVDDSQLPKDRFSAERLKGVDSTLKIQPAKLEDSAVYLCASSSGRVFDTEAFFGQGTRLTVV.

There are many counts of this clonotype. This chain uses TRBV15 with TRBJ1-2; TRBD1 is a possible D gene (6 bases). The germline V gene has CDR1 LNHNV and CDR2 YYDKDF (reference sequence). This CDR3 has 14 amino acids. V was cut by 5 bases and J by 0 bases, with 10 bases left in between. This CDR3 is CATSVRGANYGYTF. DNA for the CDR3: TGTGCCACCAGCGTCAGGGGAGCTAACTATGGCTACACCTTC.

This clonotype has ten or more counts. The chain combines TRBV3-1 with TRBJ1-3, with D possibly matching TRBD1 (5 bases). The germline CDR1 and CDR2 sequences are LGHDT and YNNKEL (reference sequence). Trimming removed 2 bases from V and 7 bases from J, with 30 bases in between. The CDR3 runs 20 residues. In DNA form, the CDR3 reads TGTGCCAGCAGCCAACCAAAATCCCTTTCAACCGGGACCGAATGGAACACCATATATTTT. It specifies CASSQPKSLSTGTEWNTIYF.